These T cell receptor beta chains were read from a single sample in a study of post-analysis software for immune sequencing data. TCRdb independently ran MiXCR on the PCR reads; one entry per CDR3 protein. Of 750,000 to 950,000 distinct CDR3 sequences detected, about 53% appear once; the ten largest clones hold 4.6%. Sequencing used blood. These receptors were collected from a girl under 18 with multiple sclerosis. CDR3s include the opening cysteine and the closing phenylalanine or tryptophan. A D gene is named only where the DNA matches it firmly. Clone size is shown for a subset of rows, as once, few, many or a class of expanded clone.

TGTGTCAGCAGCCAAGAACGACAGGGGAGGACCAATGAGCAGTTCTTC | CVSSQERQGRTNEQFF | TRBD1 | TRBJ2-1 | . | TRBV14
TGTGCCAGCTCACCCAGGGATAACTACGAGCAGTACTTC | CASSPRDNYEQYF | . | TRBJ2-7 | . | TRBV18
TGTGCCACCAGTGAGCCTGGAGACACAGCGTACGATACGCAGTATTTT | CATSEPGDTAYDTQYF | . | TRBJ2-3 | . | TRBV24-1
TGTGCCAGCAGCCGAAGGACTAGCGGGAGTATCTACGAGCAGTACTTC | CASSRRTSGSIYEQYF | TRBD2 | TRBJ2-7 | . | TRBV3-1
TGCAGTGCTAGAGGTTCCGGGAGGGCCGTTTCGGATACGCAGTATTTT | CSARGSGRAVSDTQYF | TRBD2 | TRBJ2-3 | . | TRBV20-1
TGCAGCGTTGAAGATCGTGGAAACCAAGAGACCCAGTACTTC | CSVEDRGNQETQYF | . | TRBJ2-5 | few | TRBV29-1
TGTGCCAGCAGTTTTCGCCAGGGGCCCTACAATGAGCAGTTCTTC | CASSFRQGPYNEQFF | . | TRBJ2-1 | . | TRBV12-3/TRBV12-4
TGCGCCAGCAGCTCCCTCGGGGGCCAGGGTCAGCCCCAGCATTTT | CASSSLGGQGQPQHF | . | TRBJ1-5 | . | TRBV5-1
TGTGCCAGCAGCTTAGTTGACGGGGAATATGGCTACACCTTC | CASSLVDGEYGYTF | . | TRBJ1-2 | . | TRBV7-9
TGTGCCAGCAGCTTAGCGTACAGGAACACTGAAGCTTTCTTT | CASSLAYRNTEAFF | . | TRBJ1-1 | . | TRBV7-2
TGCAGCGTTCCCTCAGCGGGGAAACACCAAGAGACCCAGTACTTC | CSVPSAGKHQETQYF | TRBD2 | TRBJ2-5 | . | TRBV29-1
TGTGCCAGCAGTGATTTGGGTGGGAACACTGAAGCTTTCTTT | CASSDLGGNTEAFF | . | TRBJ1-1 | . | TRBV2
TGTGCCAGCAGTCGAAGACGTCGGGTTGAGGGCGAGCAGTACTTC | CASSRRRRVEGEQYF | . | TRBJ2-7 | . | TRBV12-3/TRBV12-4
TGCAGTGCTAGCTTGCCAGCGGAAAACTATGGCTACACCTTC | CSASLPAENYGYTF | . | TRBJ1-2 | . | TRBV20-1
TGTGCCAGCAGATACAATTCGAGGGGGCCAGGGGCCAACGTCCTGACTTTC | CASRYNSRGPGANVLTF | TRBD1 | TRBJ2-6 | . | TRBV7-9
TGCAGCGTTCGGGGAGGTTGGACCTTGGGAAACATTCAGTACTTC | CSVRGGWTLGNIQYF | . | TRBJ2-4 | . | TRBV29-1
TGTGCCAGCAGTGCCCCCACGGGGGGCAACTCAGATACGCAGTATTTT | CASSAPTGGNSDTQYF | . | TRBJ2-3 | . | TRBV25-1
TGTGCCAGCAGTGTGTATCCCCCGACAGGGCAATTGCCCAATGAGCAGTTCTTC | CASSVYPPTGQLPNEQFF | TRBD1 | TRBJ2-1 | . | TRBV2
TGCAGCGTCCTGATAGGAGCCTATGGCTACACCTTC | CSVLIGAYGYTF | . | TRBJ1-2 | . | TRBV29-1
TGCAGTGCTGAGAGACGGACTGGAGAAAAACTGTTTTTT | CSAERRTGEKLFF | . | TRBJ1-4 | . | TRBV20-1
TGTGCCAGCAGCGAGCTTAGCGGGAGGGGTAATGAGCAGTTCTTC | CASSELSGRGNEQFF | TRBD2 | TRBJ2-1 | . | TRBV7-9
TGTGCCAGCAGCTTATATCGGAATGAGCAGTTCTTC | CASSLYRNEQFF | . | TRBJ2-1 | few | TRBV7-6
TGTGCCAGCAGCCCAGGGACTTTCCCTGAATTAACAGCCAAAAACATTCAGTACTTC | CASSPGTFPELTAKNIQYF | . | TRBJ2-4 | few | TRBV7-9
TGTGCCAGCAGCCAAGGACACAGAACTGTCTACGAGCAGTACTTC | CASSQGHRTVYEQYF | . | TRBJ2-7 | . | TRBV3-1
TGCAGCGTTGATTCCGGGGGCGCAGATACGCAGTATTTT | CSVDSGGADTQYF | . | TRBJ2-3 | few | TRBV29-1
TGTGCCAGCAGTTTAGAGCTAGCGGCAGATACGCAGTATTTT | CASSLELAADTQYF | TRBD2 | TRBJ2-3 | . | TRBV12-3/TRBV12-4
TGCGCCAGCAGTTTGACTAGCTTTACGGAGACCCAGTACTTC | CASSLTSFTETQYF | TRBD2 | TRBJ2-5 | . | TRBV5-1